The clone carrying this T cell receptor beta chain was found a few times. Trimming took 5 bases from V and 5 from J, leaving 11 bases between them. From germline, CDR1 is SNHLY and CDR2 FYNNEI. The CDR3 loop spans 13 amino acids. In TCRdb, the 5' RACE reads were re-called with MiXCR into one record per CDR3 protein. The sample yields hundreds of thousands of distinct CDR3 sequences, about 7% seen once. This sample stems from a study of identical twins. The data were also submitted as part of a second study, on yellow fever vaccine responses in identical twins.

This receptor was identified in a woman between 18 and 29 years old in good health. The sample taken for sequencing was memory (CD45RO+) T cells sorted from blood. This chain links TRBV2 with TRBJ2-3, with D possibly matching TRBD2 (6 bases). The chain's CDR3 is CASSRGGLDTQYF. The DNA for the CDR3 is TGTGCCAGCAGTCGGGGAGGACTAGATACGCAGTATTTT.